These T cell receptor beta chains were read from a single sample in a study of CD8 T cells in ankylosing spondylitis. One entry per CDR3 protein results from TCRdb running MiXCR on the 5' RACE reads. Of under 200,000 distinct CDR3 sequences listed, 13% are singletons. The sequencing sample was made of blood, either unsorted or a sorted T cell fraction (not recorded which). The receptors shown here come from a female donor with ankylosing spondylitis or in good health (not recorded which). Both conserved end residues are part of each CDR3. Each record gives: J gene, V gene, CDR3 protein.

TRBJ2-6,TRBV6-2/TRBV6-3,CASSYSGGANVLTF
TRBJ1-2,TRBV7-9,CASTGQGRDGYTF
TRBJ1-4,TRBV7-2,CASSADRGGEKLFF
TRBJ2-1,TRBV12-3/TRBV12-4,CASSYTGGRYNEQFF
TRBJ1-2,TRBV10-3,CAISRTAYGYTF
TRBJ1-1,TRBV7-8,CASSASGDHPEAFF
TRBJ1-4,TRBV11-2,CASSLTDRTNEKLFF
TRBJ2-1,TRBV20-1,CSAREQGRSSYNEQFF
TRBJ2-7,TRBV2,CASSRGDGARRHEQYF
TRBJ2-1,TRBV13,CASSLPGGRVNNEQFF
TRBJ2-7,TRBV5-1,CASSYLGESTSYEQYF
TRBJ2-1,TRBV6-2/TRBV6-3,CASSNGEIRDEQFF
TRBJ2-7,TRBV28,CASSSVGGRAPYEQYF
TRBJ2-5,TRBV9,CASSEFQDRVETQYF
TRBJ1-1,TRBV3-1,CASSKTSGGNTEAFF
TRBJ2-2,TRBV19,CASYRGGGTGELFF
TRBJ2-1,TRBV20-1,CSGPGLANNEQFF
TRBJ2-1,TRBV19,CASSIGGYNEQFF
TRBJ2-1,TRBV7-3,CASSGYIPDEQFF
TRBJ1-1,TRBV27,CASSPSTGGDTEAFF
TRBJ2-5,TRBV24-1,CATSVLSGSRREETQYF
TRBJ1-1,TRBV20-1,CSAGDRGRAMNTEAFF
TRBJ2-7,TRBV11-3,CASSLPRLLAREGSYEQYF
TRBJ2-7,TRBV7-2,CASSLGNRGYEQYF
TRBJ2-7,TRBV5-1,CASSPRTSGNSNYEQYF
TRBJ1-5,TRBV4-2,CASSQGQNQPQHF
TRBJ2-4,TRBV20-1,CSASVAGAANIQYF
TRBJ2-1,TRBV7-8,CASSPPRRRAPYMEQFF
TRBJ1-5,TRBV12-3/TRBV12-4,CASSWSNQPQHF
TRBJ2-5,TRBV18,CASSLRDRGETQYF
TRBJ1-1,TRBV3-1,CASSQESESFF
TRBJ2-3,TRBV5-1,CASRIRGGPSDTQYF
TRBJ2-2,TRBV25-1,CASSVLAGTGELFF
TRBJ1-5,TRBV27,CASSPGTGQHQPQHF
TRBJ2-5,TRBV20-1,CVLAGGGPQETQYF
TRBJ1-5,TRBV12-3/TRBV12-4,CASSITQRGNQPQHF
TRBJ2-5,TRBV29-1,CSAAQGYQETQYF
TRBJ1-1,TRBV15,CATSRDRRTEAFF
TRBJ1-1,TRBV20-1,CSAWDTATEAFF
TRBJ1-2,TRBV29-1,CSVEWRARYTF
TRBJ1-1,TRBV5-1,CARGKRERGDTEAFF
TRBJ1-6,TRBV20-1,CNARDRDNSPLHF
TRBJ2-7,TRBV20-1,CSAPLATSSYEQYF
TRBJ1-6,TRBV20-1,CSARSDREGSPLHF
TRBJ2-7,TRBV12-3/TRBV12-4,CASSRTSGSYEQYF